The T cell receptor (beta chain) described here comes from a study of neurological immune-mediated disorders. This clonotype was counted ten times or more. Antigen specificity is unknown. The ends were cut back, 3 bases at V and 2 bases at J, with 10 bases in the middle. The CDR3 extends over 14 amino acids. Germline loops: CDR1 DFQATT, CDR2 SNEGSKA (reference sequence). Time point in this sample: longitudinal time-point 1 (baseline). TCRdb itself ran the 5' RACE reads through MiXCR, one entry per CDR3 protein. The sample contains about 57,000 distinct CDR3 sequences, about 10% of which appear only once. Study-wide results and limits: In HTLV-1-associated myelopathy, TCR clonal expansion was greatest, and in multiple sclerosis it was least, below healthy controls.

This chain uses TRBV20-1 with TRBJ1-4; the D is unclear. Sequencing was done on a sample of PBMCs. This sequence originates from a male donor with HTLV-1-associated myelopathy (HAM/TSP). CDR3 nucleotides: TGCAGTGCTAGGGACCTGGGGACTAATGAAAAACTGTTTTTT. Protein product: CSARDLGTNEKLFF.